This T cell receptor (beta chain) was found in a study of CD4 T cells in relation to SARS-CoV-2 and coronaviruses. About this clone: Its antigen is as yet unknown.

The unexposed donors gave CD4+ T cells in about 2011-2019, prior to COVID-19. CD4+ T cells were isolated from the cells after 10 days of culture. The CDR3 contains 13 residues. CDR1 and CDR2 (germline): SNHLY, FYNNEI. Trimming removed 4 bases at V and 5 bases at J, with 11 bases between. TCRdb's table, derived via immunoSEQ multiplex PCR, lists solely in-frame clones and lacks some. The top ten hold approximately 30% of the sample, which has 15,000 to 20,000 clones, 70% to 80% seen once. The chain combines TRBV2 with TRBJ2-5; D may be TRBD1 (5 bases). The clonotype comes from a human donor in good health. The specimen was CD4+ T cells from PBMCs, cultured in vitro. The CDR3 DNA is TGTGCCAGCAGTGTAGGGGTGGAGGAGACCCAGTACTTC. This gives the protein CASSVGVEETQYF.